Below are 29 T cell receptor beta chains sequenced from a single sample in a study of blood T cell repertoires in COVID-19. TCRdb's copy holds only in-frame clones and misses some; the assay was immunoSEQ multiplex PCR. Of 160,000 or so clones detected, approximately 83% appear once; the ten largest clones hold around 13%. Sequencing was done on a sample of peripheral blood. The receptor set was obtained from a man in his 70s who had recovered from COVID-19.

The chain recombines TRBV6-6 with TRBJ2-3; 7 bases align to TRBD1. The germline CDR1 and CDR2 sequences are MNHNY and SVGAGI (reference sequence). The CDR3 has 16 residues. V was pared by 3 bases and J by 6 bases, with 12 bases of the junction left unmatched. CDR3 residues: CASSYLQGRGTDTQYF. The CDR3 DNA sequence: TGTGCCAGCAGTTATTTACAGGGGCGCGGTACGGATACGCAGTATTTT.

The gene calls are TRBV20-1 and TRBJ1-5, with 8 bases matching TRBD1. In germline, CDR1 is DFQATT, CDR2 SNEGSKA (reference sequence). The CDR3 totals 15 residues. The V segment lost 3 bases and the J segment 1 base; nucleotides outside the gene matches: 5. CDR3 bases: TGCAGTGCTAGTAGAACAGGGGGGAGCAATCAGCCCCAGCATTTT. Translation gives CSASRTGGSNQPQHF.

The chain links TRBV2 to TRBJ1-4; 10 bases match TRBD1. This CDR3 is 14 amino acids long. Trimming removed 7 bases from V and 9 bases from J; junction bases left unmatched: 8. Germline assignment: CDR1 SNHLY and CDR2 FYNNEI. The CDR3 reads CASTGDRGKQKLFF. The CDR3 DNA sequence: TGTGCCAGCACCGGGGACAGGGGAAAGCAAAAACTGTTTTTT.

The chain employs TRBV24-1 and TRBJ2-7, with TRBD1 identical over 8 bases. The germline V gene encodes CDR1 KGHDR and CDR2 SFDVKD. This CDR3 is built from 14 residues. The ends lost 7 bases at V and 6 bases at J; junction bases unmatched: 10. The chain's CDR3 is CATSETGTGGEQYF. The CDR3 DNA reads as TGTGCCACCAGCGAAACCGGGACAGGCGGCGAGCAGTACTTC.

This chain connects TRBV7-2 to TRBJ2-1, with TRBD2 matching 9 bases. This CDR3 region has 15 residues. CDR1 and CDR2 (germline): SGHTA, FQGNSA. Trimming took 1 base from V and 11 from J; bases not matched to a gene: 9. The CDR3 DNA follows: TGTGCCAGCAGCTTAGGGCGACTAGCGGCGACGAAGCAGTTCTTC. Protein product: CASSLGRLAATKQFF.

This rearrangement joins TRBV21-1 to TRBJ2-1; the table's TRBD2 call for D was not verified on the DNA. TRBV21-1 is termed a pseudogene. The CDR3 loop spans 16 amino acids. The CDR3 reads CASSKGLAEFYNEQFF. The CDR3, as DNA: TGTGCCAGCAGCAAGGGACTAGCGGAGTTTTACAATGAGCAGTTCTTC.

V is TRBV5-1 and J is TRBJ2-2; 7 bases map to TRBD2. V trimming: 1 base; J trimming: 6 bases; junction bases outside the gene matches: 12. The CDR3 is 17 amino acids. The V gene's germline CDR1 is SGHRS and CDR2 YFSETQ. CDR3 region: CASSLIVSGGSAGELFF. CDR3 DNA: TGCGCCAGCAGCTTGATTGTATCTGGCGGGAGCGCCGGGGAGCTGTTTTTT. Variable domain in full (rest from reference TRBV5-1 and TRBJ2-2): KAGVTQTPRYLIKTRGQQVTLSCSPISGHRSVSWYQQTPGQGLQFLFEYFSETQRNKGNFPGRFSGRQFSNSRSEMNVSTLELGDSALYLCASSLIVSGGSAGELFFGEGSRLTVL.

The chain has TRBV7-3 and TRBJ2-6, with 8 bases aligning to TRBD1. The CDR3 is 16 residues long. V lost 4 bases to trimming and J lost 4 bases; unmatched junction nucleotides: 6. CDR1 SGHTA and CDR2 FQGTGA come from the germline V gene. The CDR3 DNA follows: TGTGCCAGCAGCTCTCAGGGGGCGTACGGGGCCAACGTCCTGACTTTC. It codes for CASSSQGAYGANVLTF.

Only a few counts were recorded for this clone. This chain joins TRBV9 and TRBJ2-3; unclear D gene. The CDR3 is 12 residues long. Trimming removed 3 bases from V and 2 bases from J, with 4 bases in between. Per the germline V gene, CDR1 is SGDLS and CDR2 is YYNGEE. This chain's CDR3 is CASSDHTDTQYF. CDR3 sequence (DNA): TGTGCCAGCAGCGATCACACAGATACGCAGTATTTT. The entire variable domain, with the rest obtained from reference TRBV9 and TRBJ2-3, is as follows: DSGVTQTPKHLITATGQRVTLRCSPRSGDLSVYWYQQSLDQGLQFLIQYYNGEERAKGNILERFSAQQFPDLHSELNLSSLELGDSALYFCASSDHTDTQYFGPGTRLTVL.

This rearrangement joins TRBV6-2 or TRBV6-3 to TRBJ2-5; the D is unclear. Germline lookup yields CDR1 MNHEY and CDR2 SVGEGT. V was cut by 6 bases and J by 4 bases, with 21 bases left in between. This CDR3 has 16 residues. As DNA, the CDR3 is TGTGCCAGCAGCCCATTCCGAGGCCTCGCCCCAGAGACCCAGTACTTC. It specifies CASSPFRGLAPETQYF.

This chain links TRBV7-9 with TRBJ1-4; 7 bases agree with TRBD1. The CDR3 spans 16 residues. Germline V CDR1 and CDR2: SEHNR, FQNEAQ (reference sequence). J was trimmed by 0 bases and V by 3 bases; bases with no gene match: 4. The CDR3 reads CASSLMGTATNEKLFF. The CDR3 DNA reads as TGTGCCAGCAGCTTGATGGGGACAGCAACTAATGAAAAACTGTTTTTT.

The V gene is TRBV4-1, the J gene TRBJ2-1; no reliable D call. The germline V gene has CDR1 MGHRA and CDR2 YSYEKL. V was shortened by 0 bases and J by 7 bases, with 4 bases between the two germline ends. This CDR3 is 12 amino acids long. Written as DNA, the CDR3 is TGCGCCAGCAGCCAAGATCTTAATGAGCAGTTCTTC. This encodes CASSQDLNEQFF.

The V call is TRBV7-2, the J call TRBJ1-6, with D unresolved. Germline assignment: CDR1 SGHTA and CDR2 FQGNSA. Between the trimmed V and J ends, which lost 1 base and 7 bases, there was a span of 11 bases. The CDR3 has 15 amino acids. The CDR3 coding sequence is TGTGCCAGCAGCTTAGTCCGACAAGTGAATTCACCCCTCCACTTT. Translation: CASSLVRQVNSPLHF.

This chain uses TRBV12-1 with TRBJ2-3; the table's D call TRBD2 went unverified against the DNA. TRBV12-1 is designated a pseudogene. CDR3 length equals 14 residues. CDR3 protein: CASSFISSTDTQYF. The CDR3 DNA reads TGTGCCAGCAGCTTTATATCTAGCACAGATACGCAGTATTTT.

This chain joins TRBV5-6 and TRBJ2-3, with 8 bases fitting TRBD1. V shed 0 bases, J shed 0 bases, and the junction held 6 bases outside the gene matches. The CDR3 contains 17 residues. The germline V gene has CDR1 SGHDT and CDR2 YYEEEE. CDR3 in amino acids: CASSLVGTGPSTDTQYF. The CDR3 DNA reads as TGTGCCAGCAGCTTGGTCGGGACAGGCCCTAGCACAGATACGCAGTATTTT.

The chain links TRBV5-1 to TRBJ1-6; D perhaps matches TRBD1 (5 bases). CDR3 length equals 14 residues. Trimming took 4 bases from V and 6 from J, leaving 11 bases between them. CDR1 is SGHRS, CDR2 YFSETQ, per germline. The chain's CDR3 is CASSKEGTNSPLHF. In DNA form, the CDR3 reads TGCGCCAGCAGCAAGGAGGGGACTAATTCACCCCTCCACTTT.

This clone occurred once. This chain links TRBV7-9 with TRBJ2-1; TRBD1 is a possible D gene (5 bases). V was trimmed by 5 bases and J by 0 bases, leaving 14 bases between them. Germline V gives CDR1 SEHNR, CDR2 FQNEAQ (reference sequence). The CDR3 contains 16 residues. The CDR3 sequence: CASSRFRGGSYNEQFF. In DNA form, the CDR3 reads TGTGCCAGCAGCCGTTTTAGGGGCGGCTCCTACAATGAGCAGTTCTTC.

The genes are TRBV18 and TRBJ1-3; 8 positions match TRBD1. V lost 4 bases to trimming and J lost 3 bases; unmatched junction nucleotides: 2. Germline lookup yields CDR1 KGHSH and CDR2 LQKENI. The CDR3 extends over 14 amino acids. CDR3 DNA: TGTGCCAGCTCACTGGACAGGGATGGAAACACCATATATTTT. Translated: CASSLDRDGNTIYF.

The chain recombines TRBV6-5 with TRBJ1-2, with 7 bases identical to TRBD1. Per the germline V gene, CDR1 is MNHEY and CDR2 is SVGAGI. V shed 6 bases and J 5 bases; nucleotides not matched to a gene: 12. CDR3 length: 15 residues. The CDR3 DNA reads as TGTGCCAGCAGCCAGGGTCCGGGACAGATATATGGCTACACCTTC. Protein: CASSQGPGQIYGYTF.

The chain joins TRBV5-6 to TRBJ2-1; TRBD2 agrees at 12 bases. CDR3 length: 15 amino acids. Germline V CDR1 and CDR2: SGHDT, YYEEEE. The V segment lost 1 base and the J segment 6 bases; nucleotides outside the gene matches: 2. The CDR3 region is CASSLTSGGLNEQFF. The CDR3 bases are TGTGCCAGCAGCTTGACTAGCGGGGGGCTCAATGAGCAGTTCTTC.

V and J are TRBV20-1 and TRBJ1-6, with a possible D match to TRBD1 (5 bases). V lost 3 bases and J lost 1, with 13 bases in between. Per the germline V gene, CDR1 is DFQATT and CDR2 is SNEGSKA (reference sequence). This CDR3 has 16 residues. The CDR3: CSASNRQKSYNSPLHF. The CDR3 region has the DNA TGCAGTGCTAGTAACAGGCAAAAATCCTATAATTCACCCCTCCACTTT.

The chain links TRBV2 to TRBJ2-7; 11 bases align to TRBD2. This CDR3 has 14 residues. With V trimmed by 6 bases and J by 4 bases, 5 bases remained unmatched. Germline CDR1 SNHLY, CDR2 FYNNEI. CDR3 in amino acids: CASSTSGSFYEQYF. Written as DNA, the CDR3 is TGTGCCAGCAGCACTAGCGGGAGCTTTTACGAGCAGTACTTC.

The chain carries TRBV18 and TRBJ2-1, with TRBD2 as a possible D gene (6 bases). This CDR3 is built from 14 residues. Germline lookup yields CDR1 KGHSH and CDR2 LQKENI. V lost 3 bases, J lost 5 bases, and 11 bases lay in between. CDR3 sequence: CASSPTPGDNEQFF. In DNA form, the CDR3 reads TGTGCCAGCTCACCTACACCGGGAGACAATGAGCAGTTCTTC. Variable domain in full (rest from reference TRBV18 and TRBJ2-1): NAGVMQNPRHLVRRRGQEARLRCSPMKGHSHVYWYRQLPEEGLKFMVYLQKENIIDESGMPKERFSAEFPKEGPSILRIQQVVRGDSAAYFCASSPTPGDNEQFFGPGTRLTVL.

The chain joins TRBV19 to TRBJ2-3, with a tentative D call TRBD1 (6 bases). Per the germline V gene, CDR1 is LNHDA and CDR2 is SQIVND (reference sequence). This CDR3 region has 14 residues. The V gene lost 7 bases and the J gene lost 2 bases, with 13 bases spanning the gap. The CDR3 coding sequence is TGTGCCAGTAACACCCGGGACACCACAGATACGCAGTATTTT. This codes for CASNTRDTTDTQYF.

This clone was observed a handful of times. The chain carries TRBV7-2 and TRBJ2-7; D unresolved. CDR3 length: 14 amino acids. Trimming took 3 bases from V and 1 from J, leaving 10 bases between them. Germline CDR1 and CDR2: SGHTA and FQGNSA. In nucleotides, the CDR3 is TGTGCCAGCAGCTTGGGCTTCCCATCCTACGAGCAGTACTTC. Translation: CASSLGFPSYEQYF.

This chain links TRBV11-2 with TRBJ2-7; the D is unclear. This CDR3 has 13 residues. Trimming shortened V by 4 bases and J by 0 bases, and 7 bases separated the two germline ends. Germline V gives CDR1 SGHAT, CDR2 FQNNGV. CDR3 DNA sequence: TGTGCCAGCAGCTCCTTGTCCTCCTACGAGCAGTACTTC. Translation: CASSSLSSYEQYF.

The rearrangement joins TRBV3-1 (or the pseudogene TRBV3-2) to TRBJ2-7, with D possibly being TRBD2 (6 bases). The CDR3 has 14 residues. V was shortened by 4 bases and J by 3 bases, with 13 bases between the two germline ends. The germline CDR1 and CDR2 sequences are LGHDT and YNNKEL (reference sequence). CDR3 DNA sequence: TGTGCCAGCAGCCCCGGCGGGATGGTCTACGAGCAGTACTTC. Protein: CASSPGGMVYEQYF.

V and J are TRBV5-1 and TRBJ1-1; D uncertain. V was cut by 2 bases and J by 1 base, with 6 bases left in between. Per germline, CDR1 SGHRS and CDR2 YFSETQ. The CDR3 is made up of 13 amino acids. This CDR3 reads CASSFGSNTEAFF. CDR3 sequence (DNA): TGCGCCAGCAGCTTCGGGTCGAACACTGAAGCTTTCTTT.

V and J are TRBV7-2 and TRBJ2-1; 9 nucleotides line up with TRBD2. This CDR3 is 14 amino acids long. The trim removed 8 bases at V and 5 bases at J, leaving 7 bases unmatched. Per germline, CDR1 SGHTA and CDR2 FQGNSA. The CDR3 nucleotides are TGTGCCAGCGCTAGGGCTAGCGGGGACAATGAGCAGTTCTTC. It encodes CASARASGDNEQFF.